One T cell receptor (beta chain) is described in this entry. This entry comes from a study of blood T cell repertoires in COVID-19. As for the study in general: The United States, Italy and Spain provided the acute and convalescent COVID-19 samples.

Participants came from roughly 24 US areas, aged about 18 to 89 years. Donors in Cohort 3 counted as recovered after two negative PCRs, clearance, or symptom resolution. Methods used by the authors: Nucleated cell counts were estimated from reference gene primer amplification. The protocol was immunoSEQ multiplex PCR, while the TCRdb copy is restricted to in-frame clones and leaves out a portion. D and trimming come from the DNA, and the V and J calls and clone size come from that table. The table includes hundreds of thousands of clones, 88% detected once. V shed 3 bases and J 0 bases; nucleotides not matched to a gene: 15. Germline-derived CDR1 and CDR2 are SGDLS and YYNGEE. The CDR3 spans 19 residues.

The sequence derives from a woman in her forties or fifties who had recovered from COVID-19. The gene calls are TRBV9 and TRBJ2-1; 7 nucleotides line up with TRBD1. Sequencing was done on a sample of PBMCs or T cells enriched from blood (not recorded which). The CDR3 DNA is TGTGCCAGCAGCGGGGGACAGTTTAGCGCCTTGTCCTCCTACAATGAGCAGTTCTTC. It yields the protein CASSGGQFSALSSYNEQFF. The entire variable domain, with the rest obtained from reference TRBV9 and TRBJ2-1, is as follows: DSGVTQTPKHLITATGQRVTLRCSPRSGDLSVYWYQQSLDQGLQFLIQYYNGEERAKGNILERFSAQQFPDLHSELNLSSLELGDSALYFCASSGGQFSALSSYNEQFFGPGTRLTVL.